The present T cell receptor (beta chain) was sequenced within a study of cytomegalovirus exposure and HLA in healthy donors. Study-wide findings and caveats: The study recorded over 150 TCR beta chains that were cytomegalovirus-associated.

V trimming: 4 bases; J trimming: 8 bases; junction bases outside the gene matches: 4. This CDR3 is 13 amino acids long. The V gene's germline CDR1 is SQVTM and CDR2 ANQGSEA. Healthy bone marrow donors formed the donor group. The PCR used 60 Vbeta and 13 Jbeta primers. Libraries were prepared by immunoSEQ multiplex PCR; TCRdb keeps only in-frame clonotypes and omits some of them. The table includes 150,000 or so clones, about three quarters detected once. Comment on this clone: What it recognizes is unknown.

This TCR came from a man aged 35-49 years in good health and CMV-seropositive. The source material was PBMCs. The chain couples TRBV29-1 to TRBJ2-1; the match to TRBD2 covers 11 bases. In nucleotides, the CDR3 is TGCAGCGTTGGGACTAGCGGGCGGGATGAGCAGTTCTTC. Amino acid sequence: CSVGTSGRDEQFF.